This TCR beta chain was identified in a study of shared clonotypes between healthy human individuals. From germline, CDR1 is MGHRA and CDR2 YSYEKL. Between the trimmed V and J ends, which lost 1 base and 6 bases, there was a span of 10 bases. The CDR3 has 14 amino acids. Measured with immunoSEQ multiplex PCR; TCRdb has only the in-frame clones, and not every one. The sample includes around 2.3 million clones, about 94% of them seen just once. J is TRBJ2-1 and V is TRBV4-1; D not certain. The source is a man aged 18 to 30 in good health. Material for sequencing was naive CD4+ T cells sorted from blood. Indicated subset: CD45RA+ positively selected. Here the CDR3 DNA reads TGCGCCAGCAGCCAAGGGCTATCGGGCAATGAGCAGTTCTTC. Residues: CASSQGLSGNEQFF.